This T cell receptor (beta chain) was documented in a study of T cell changes during pregnancy in multiple sclerosis. The V gene's germline CDR1 is SNHLY and CDR2 FYNNEI. Trimming removed 9 bases from V and 3 bases from J; junction bases left unmatched: 6. This CDR3 comprises 13 residues. The table came from immunoSEQ multiplex PCR; TCRdb's copy has only in-frame clones and leaves some out. Of around 52,000 clones listed, around nine tenths were seen once; the top ten hold roughly 5.2%. This chain connects TRBV2 to TRBJ2-3; 7 bases agree with TRBD1. This TCR was recovered from a human donor whose cells served as feeder cells for cultures in a pregnancy study. Sequenced sample: peripheral blood from another person, used as feeder cells. CDR3 DNA sequence: TGTGCCAGTACAGGGGTGGGGACAGATACGCAGTATTTT. Translating gives CASTGVGTDTQYF.